One sample yielded the 20 T cell receptor beta chains listed below, sequenced in a study of long-term antiretroviral therapy in people with HIV. Version v3.0 of the immunoSEQ assay was performed at survey level. Some clones are missing from TCRdb's copy, which holds only in-frame ones; the method was immunoSEQ multiplex PCR. The sample yields roughly 20,000 clones, more than 75% seen once. The material sequenced was unsorted PBMCs, taken 2.3 years after starting antiretroviral therapy. The receptors were sampled from a man in his 60s with HIV.

V gene TRBV4-3 combines with J gene TRBJ2-3; 8 bases match TRBD2. V dropped 4 bases and J dropped 2; count of bases not matched to a gene: 5. CDR1 is LGHNA, CDR2 YSLEER, per germline. CDR3 length: 15 amino acids. The CDR3 DNA follows: TGCGCCAGCAGCCCCGGGGGGGGGTTCACAGATACGCAGTATTTT. Translation: CASSPGGGFTDTQYF.

J is TRBJ1-3 and V is TRBV9; a possible D gene is TRBD1 (5 bases). V was shortened by 2 bases and J by 3 bases, with 15 bases between the two germline ends. The CDR3 totals 16 residues. CDR1 is SGDLS, CDR2 YYNGEE, per germline. CDR3 loop: CASSVFGSRGGNTIYF. The CDR3 nucleotides read TGTGCCAGCAGCGTTTTCGGATCTAGGGGTGGAAACACCATATATTTT.

This chain links TRBV10-3 with TRBJ2-2; D may be TRBD1 (6 bases). The CDR3 length is 14 residues. Trimming removed 10 bases from V and 3 bases from J, with 15 bases in between. CDR1 is ENHRY and CDR2 is SYGVKD in the germline V gene. CDR3 nucleotides: TGTGCCACCCTAAGGGGGATGGACACCGGGGAGCTGTTTTTT. Its translation: CATLRGMDTGELFF.

Details on this clone: The junction and the germline gene differ at one end; a read error may be behind it. V gene TRBV9 combines with J gene TRBJ1-4; tentative D call: TRBD1 (5 bases). Germline V lookup: CDR1 SGDLS, CDR2 YYNGEE. The CDR3 runs 17 residues. CDR3 amino acids: CASSGRTVGQMGEKLFF. In DNA form, the CDR3 reads TGTGCCAGCAGCGGCAGGACGGTGGGGCAGATGGGCGAAAAGCTGTTTTTT.

This clone was seen a single time. V is TRBV30 and J is TRBJ1-5, with unresolved D. The germline CDR1 and CDR2 sequences are GTSNPN and SVGIG (reference sequence). The CDR3 consists of 13 residues. Trimming left V 0 bases short and J 5 bases short, with 8 bases between. CDR3 nucleotide sequence: TGTGCCTGGAGTGTATCTGGGGATCAGCCCCAGCATTTT. As protein: CAWSVSGDQPQHF.

This chain connects TRBV7-2 to TRBJ1-2, with 11 positions matching TRBD1. J lost 7 bases, V lost 4 bases, and 8 bases had no gene match. Per the germline V gene, CDR1 is SGHTA and CDR2 is FQGNSA. The length of the CDR3 is 15 residues. This CDR3 reads CASSSRPGQGGGYTF. The CDR3 coding sequence is TGTGCCAGCAGCTCCCGCCCGGGACAGGGGGGTGGCTACACCTTC.

The chain links TRBV18 to TRBJ2-7; 8 bases match TRBD1. The CDR3 has 15 residues. The V segment lost 4 bases and the J segment 5 bases; nucleotides outside the gene matches: 10. Germline values: CDR1 KGHSH, CDR2 LQKENI. For the CDR3, the DNA is TGTGCCAGCTCACACGGACAGGGAAGTGTTGACGAGCAGTACTTC. Its translation: CASSHGQGSVDEQYF. Full variable domain (missing parts from reference TRBV18 and TRBJ2-7): NAGVMQNPRHLVRRRGQEARLRCSPMKGHSHVYWYRQLPEEGLKFMVYLQKENIIDESGMPKERFSAEFPKEGPSILRIQQVVRGDSAAYFCASSHGQGSVDEQYFGPGTRLTVT.

The V gene is TRBV5-1, the J gene TRBJ2-7; TRBD2 might be the D (5 bases). The CDR3 extends over 14 amino acids. CDR1 and CDR2 (germline): SGHRS, YFSETQ. The V gene lost 0 bases and the J gene lost 2 bases, with 9 bases spanning the gap. CDR3 nucleotides: TGCGCCAGCAGCTTGGCAGCGGAAGCCTACGAGCAGTACTTC. As protein: CASSLAAEAYEQYF.

This chain uses TRBV5-1 with TRBJ2-1; 9 nucleotides align to TRBD1. Trimming removed 4 bases from V and 14 bases from J; junction bases left unmatched: 10. Germline V lookup: CDR1 SGHRS, CDR2 YFSETQ. The CDR3 totals 13 residues. CDR3 loop: CASSPGQGGREFF. CDR3 nucleotides: TGCGCCAGCAGCCCGGGACAGGGAGGACGGGAGTTCTTC. Filled out from reference TRBV5-1 and TRBJ2-1, the complete variable domain reads KAGVTQTPRYLIKTRGQQVTLSCSPISGHRSVSWYQQTPGQGLQFLFEYFSETQRNKGNFPGRFSGRQFSNSRSEMNVSTLELGDSALYLCASSPGQGGREFFGPGTRLTVL.

The rearrangement uses TRBV19 and TRBJ1-2, with 10 positions matching TRBD1. This CDR3 has 15 residues. Germline trimming cut 2 bases from V and 8 bases from J; bases unmatched to any gene: 8. Per germline, CDR1 LNHDA and CDR2 SQIVND (reference sequence). The CDR3 sequence: CASSIRQGALRGYTF. CDR3 DNA sequence: TGTGCCAGTAGTATACGACAGGGGGCCCTCAGGGGCTACACCTTC.

This clone occurred once. The rearrangement joins TRBV30 to TRBJ2-7; 8 bases align to TRBD2. Germline loops: CDR1 GTSNPN, CDR2 SVGIG (reference sequence). J was trimmed by 6 bases and V by 4 bases; bases with no gene match: 11. There are 14 residues in the CDR3. CDR3 sequence (DNA): TGTGCCTGGACCATTAGCGGGATTCAGCGCGAGCAGTACTTC. Its protein product is CAWTISGIQREQYF. The whole variable domain, remainder taken from reference TRBV30 and TRBJ2-7, is SQTIHQWPATLVQPVGSPLSLECTVEGTSNPNLYWYRQAAGRGLQLLFYSVGIGQISSEVPQNLSASRPQDRQFILSSKKLLLSDSGFYLCAWTISGIQREQYFGPGTRLTVT.

About this clone: One end of the junction varies from germline; a read error may be responsible. The chain combines TRBV15 with TRBJ2-5; TRBD1 matches at 8 bases. Germline lookup yields CDR1 LNHNV and CDR2 YYDKDF (reference sequence). This CDR3 contains 13 residues. CDR3 in DNA: TGTGCCACCTGCAGGGGGCAGGGGGAGACCCAGTACTTC. As protein: CATCRGQGETQYF.

The chain has TRBV30 and TRBJ2-5; TRBD1 might be the D (5 bases). CDR1 is GTSNPN and CDR2 is SVGIG in the germline V gene (reference sequence). The V gene lost 0 bases and the J gene lost 5 bases, with 13 bases spanning the gap. This CDR3 is built from 14 residues. CDR3 coding DNA: TGTGCCTGGAGTGTACAAGGGGTCGGGGAGACCCAGTACTTC. Translated: CAWSVQGVGETQYF.

This chain joins TRBV7-8 and TRBJ2-5; 7 bases agree with TRBD2. Germline CDR1 reads SGHVS; CDR2 reads FQNEAQ. J gave up 5 bases and V 8 bases, and 5 bases lay outside the gene matches. The CDR3 runs 12 residues. The CDR3 nucleotides are TGTGCCAGCGGAGGACTAGTTGAGACCCAGTACTTC. It yields the protein CASGGLVETQYF.

The table lists this clone with a few counts. The rearrangement links TRBV5-1 to TRBJ2-7; no definite D call. The CDR3 is 11 amino acids. Trimming took 4 bases from V and 0 from J, leaving 2 bases between them. CDR1 SGHRS and CDR2 YFSETQ come from the germline V gene. CDR3 nucleotide sequence: TGCGCCAGCAGCGCCTCCTACGAGCAGTACTTC. Translating gives CASSASYEQYF.

V gene TRBV7-2 combines with J gene TRBJ2-7; 8 bases fit TRBD2. The CDR3 loop spans 14 amino acids. Germline lookup yields CDR1 SGHTA and CDR2 FQGNSA. V shed 5 bases and J 6 bases; nucleotides not matched to a gene: 9. CDR3 DNA sequence: TGTGCCAGCAGCCCGAGCGGGGGAGAGGTCGAGCAGTACTTC. Amino acids: CASSPSGGEVEQYF.

This rearrangement joins TRBV27 to TRBJ2-1; tentatively, D is TRBD1 (6 bases). The CDR3 is 18 residues long. Germline values: CDR1 MNHEY, CDR2 SMNVEV (reference sequence). The V and J ends lost 2 bases and 9 bases respectively, with 26 bases between them. Here the CDR3 reads CASSLHGWGPSWNREQFF. The DNA for the CDR3 is TGTGCCAGCAGTTTACATGGCTGGGGGCCGTCATGGAATCGTGAGCAGTTCTTC.

This clone was seen only once. The V and J genes are TRBV5-5 and TRBJ1-3; D remains unclear. The CDR3 length is 14 residues. Trimming cost V 3 bases and J 0 bases, with 7 bases left between them. Germline V gene data show CDR1 as SGHKS and CDR2 as YYEKEE (reference sequence). The CDR3 DNA reads as TGTGCCAGCAGCTCACAAAGCTCTGGAAACACCATATATTTT. Its protein is CASSSQSSGNTIYF.

This chain connects TRBV29-1 to TRBJ2-2; 9 nucleotides align to TRBD2. J gave up 1 base and V 4 bases, and 7 bases lay outside the gene matches. Germline CDR1 and CDR2: SQVTM and ANQGSEA. The CDR3 is made up of 16 amino acids. For the CDR3, the DNA is TGCAGCGTTGTCGGGGGACTAGCCCTGAACACCGGGGAGCTGTTTTTT. Its protein product is CSVVGGLALNTGELFF.

The chain links TRBV2 to TRBJ1-1; D is uncertain. This CDR3 contains 11 residues. Germline V CDR1 and CDR2: SNHLY, FYNNEI. Trimming took off 3 bases at V and 8 bases at J, with 7 bases between the two ends. CDR3 in amino acids: CASSDGREAFF. The CDR3 DNA is TGTGCCAGCAGTGATGGTCGGGAAGCTTTCTTT.